A selection of T cell receptor beta chains follows, all from one sample in a study of T cells after yellow fever vaccination. TCRdb reanalysed the 5' RACE reads using MiXCR and keeps one entry per CDR3 protein. The sample holds hundreds of thousands of distinct CDR3 sequences, about 4% seen once. Sequences were derived from PBMCs, sampled 5 days after the yellow fever booster vaccination. These receptors were taken from a young man who received the YFV17D yellow fever vaccine. The CDR3 runs from the conserved cysteine through the conserved F or W. D genes are given only for firm matches. Only part of the rows carry a size: once, few, many, or a class if the clone is expanded.

v_gene	j_gene	len	d_gene	abundance	CDR3nt	CDR3aa
TRBV12-3/TRBV12-4	TRBJ2-5	12	.	.	TGTGCCAGCAGTTTCGGGGAAGAGACCCAGTACTTC	CASSFGEETQYF
TRBV11-2	TRBJ1-3	14	.	few	TGTGCCAGCAGCCCGGGACACCAATCGGACACCATATATTTT	CASSPGHQSDTIYF
TRBV6-5	TRBJ2-1	15	.	.	TGTGCCAGCAGTTACTCCCGGGGGGCCGGGAATGAGCAGTTCTTC	CASSYSRGAGNEQFF
TRBV19	TRBJ2-3	17	TRBD2	few	TGTGCCAGTAGTACCATAGGACTAGCGGAGGTCACAGATACGCAGTATTTT	CASSTIGLAEVTDTQYF
TRBV29-1	TRBJ2-1	12	.	many	TGCAGCGTTCTCAGGGTTAGTAATGAGCAGTTCTTC	CSVLRVSNEQFF
TRBV5-1	TRBJ2-5	15	.	.	TGCGCCAGCAGCTTGGACGGGACCACGGAAGAGACCCAGTACTTC	CASSLDGTTEETQYF
TRBV7-9	TRBJ1-6	15	.	few	TGTGCCAGCAGCCCTTTATTTCTAGGCGGTTCACCCCTCCACTTT	CASSPLFLGGSPLHF
TRBV5-1	TRBJ1-6	15	TRBD1	.	TGCGCCAGCAGCTTGGATGACAGGGGGGACTCACCCCTCCACTTT	CASSLDDRGDSPLHF
TRBV29-1	TRBJ2-3	12	.	.	TGCAGCGTGGACGGGGGCACAGATACGCAGTATTTT	CSVDGGTDTQYF
TRBV6-5	TRBJ1-1	15	.	.	TGTGCCAGCAGGGGAATACAGGGTCGGAACACTGAAGCTTTCTTT	CASRGIQGRNTEAFF
TRBV7-2	TRBJ1-5	16	.	few	TGTGCCAGCAGCTTAGGAGGGATCATTGACAATCAGCCCCAGCATTTT	CASSLGGIIDNQPQHF
TRBV20-1	TRBJ2-2	16	TRBD2	few	TGCAGTGCTAGACCTCCGGGGAGGGGAAAAACCGGGGAGCTGTTTTTT	CSARPPGRGKTGELFF
TRBV9	TRBJ2-3	16	TRBD1	.	TGTGCCAGCAGCGTAGAACCGGACAGGGGATTAGATACGCAGTATTTT	CASSVEPDRGLDTQYF
TRBV28	TRBJ2-3	15	.	few	TGTGCCAGCAGTCCGGGACGGTATAGCACAGATACGCAGTATTTT	CASSPGRYSTDTQYF
TRBV5-1	TRBJ1-2	12	.	.	TGCGCCAGCAGCTTCTTCCACGGTGGCTACACCTTC	CASSFFHGGYTF
TRBV7-9	TRBJ1-2	14	.	.	TGTGCCAGCAGCTCGACTGGCAGGGCGAGTGGCTACACCTTC	CASSSTGRASGYTF
TRBV7-2	TRBJ1-6	15	.	.	TGTGCCAGCAGCTTAGAACGGACAGCTAATTCACCCCTCCACTTT	CASSLERTANSPLHF
TRBV20-1	TRBJ1-1	12	.	.	TGCAGTGCTAGAAGGACGGCGGGTGAAGCTTTCTTT	CSARRTAGEAFF
TRBV10-3	TRBJ2-7	12	.	many	TGTGCCATCCGGGACCCCCCCTACGAGCAGTACTTC	CAIRDPPYEQYF
TRBV18	TRBJ1-4	15	TRBD1	.	TGTGCCAGCTCAATACAGGGGCCAACTAATGAAAAACTGTTTTTT	CASSIQGPTNEKLFF
TRBV9	TRBJ2-7	14	TRBD1	few	TGTGCCAGCAGCGCCCAGACGACAGGGTACGAGCAGTACTTC	CASSAQTTGYEQYF
TRBV28	TRBJ1-1	17	.	.	TGTGCCAGCAGTTTATTTGTCGGGGGAAGCATGAACACTGAAGCTTTCTTT	CASSLFVGGSMNTEAFF
TRBV6-2/TRBV6-3	TRBJ2-7	13	TRBD2	many	TGTGCCAGCAGTCCTAGCGGCACCTACGAGCAGTACTTC	CASSPSGTYEQYF
TRBV28	TRBJ1-6	12	.	many	TGTGCCAGCAGTCGGGGTCTCTCACCCCTCCACTTT	CASSRGLSPLHF
TRBV29-1	TRBJ2-3	14	.	.	TGCAGCGTTGACGAGACAACTAGCACAGATACGCAGTATTTT	CSVDETTSTDTQYF
TRBV19	TRBJ1-2	13	TRBD1	few	TGTGCCAGTAGTATACGACAGGGCAATGGCTACACCTTC	CASSIRQGNGYTF
TRBV30	TRBJ2-1	15	.	.	TGTGCCTGGAGTGTACTCCGCGGGGAAGACAATGAGCAGTTCTTC	CAWSVLRGEDNEQFF
TRBV5-5	TRBJ1-6	16	TRBD1	few	TGTGCCAGCAGCGATGAACAGGGGGCGCTGGGGTCACCCCTCCACTTT	CASSDEQGALGSPLHF
TRBV20-1	TRBJ2-3	14	.	few	TGCAGTGCGGCCGGAGGGGGGGCCGAATATACGCAGTATTTT	CSAAGGGAEYTQYF
TRBV20-1	TRBJ2-7	16	.	few	TGCAGTGCTAGGGGACAAAATAGGGCCAGCTCCTACGAGCAGTACTTC	CSARGQNRASSYEQYF
TRBV27	TRBJ1-6	15	.	.	TGTGCCAGCAGCCGGGAACCGAGATATAATTCACCCCTCCACTTT	CASSREPRYNSPLHF
TRBV5-5	TRBJ1-5	17	.	few	TGTGCCAGCAGCGCAAGCTCAGGGTGGGCGAACAATCAGCCCCAGCATTTT	CASSASSGWANNQPQHF
TRBV3-1	TRBJ1-2	13	.	many	TGTGCCAGCCGGGGGGTGGCGGGCTATGGCTACACCTTC	CASRGVAGYGYTF
TRBV10-3	TRBJ2-5	14	TRBD2	.	TGTGCCAGCCGGACTAGCGGGGGCCAAGAGACCCAGTACTTC	CASRTSGGQETQYF
TRBV9	TRBJ2-7	16	TRBD2	few	TGTGCCAGCAGCGCTGGGACTAGCGGGGGGTCCTACGAGCAGTACTTC	CASSAGTSGGSYEQYF
TRBV25-1	TRBJ1-3	15	TRBD1	few	TGTGCCAGCAGTGGGGGACAGTCGACTGGAAACACCATATATTTT	CASSGGQSTGNTIYF
TRBV11-2	TRBJ2-7	15	.	few	TGTGCCAGCAGCCCTGGGCGGGACGGACCCTACGAGCAGTACTTC	CASSPGRDGPYEQYF
TRBV28	TRBJ1-1	15	.	many	TGTGCCAGCAGTTTGTCTGTCAGGGGATACACTGAAGCTTTCTTT	CASSLSVRGYTEAFF
TRBV10-3	TRBJ2-7	15	TRBD1	few	TGTGCCATCAGTAGCCCGGGACAGGGGGCCCACGAGCAGTACTTC	CAISSPGQGAHEQYF